One TCR beta chain is described in this entry. Antigen specificity is unknown. Use of 60 Vbeta and 13 Jbeta primers characterized the PCR. The table came from immunoSEQ multiplex PCR; TCRdb's copy has only in-frame clones and leaves some out. This table holds 80,000 or so clones, roughly 63% found once. The sample belongs to a study of cytomegalovirus exposure and HLA in healthy donors. Study-level findings and limits: There were some V segments, including TRBV6-2 and TRBV6-3, excluded as indistinguishable. TCR beta sequences reportedly predicted most subjects' HLA-A and HLA-B alleles accurately. The authors listed about 170 TCR beta chains as cytomegalovirus-associated.

CDR1 and CDR2 from the germline V gene are SEHNR and FQNEAQ (reference sequence). The CDR3 totals 14 residues. With 5 bases removed from V and 6 bases from J, the gap between germline ends came to 14 bases. The chain is built from TRBV7-9 and TRBJ1-5; TRBD1 might be the D (6 bases). This TCR was sampled from a man aged 30 to 45 in good health and CMV-seropositive. Sequences were obtained from PBMCs. The CDR3 here is CASSPGWGPQPQHF. The CDR3 DNA is TGTGCCAGCAGCCCTGGATGGGGGCCTCAGCCCCAGCATTTT.